Included here is one T cell receptor (beta chain) sequence, with context. In the study's own analysis: The authors estimated nucleated cell counts from reference gene primer amplification. Repertoires were generated with immunoSEQ multiplex PCR, while TCRdb's copy carries only in-frame clones and drops some. D and trimming were read from the DNA, whereas the V and J calls and clone size are those reported in that table. The table lists around 280,000 clones, roughly 90% of them singletons. This sample is part of a study of blood T cell repertoires in COVID-19. Across the whole study: Collection of acute and convalescent COVID-19 samples took place in the United States, Italy and Spain.

The CDR3 totals 13 residues. Germline V CDR1 and CDR2: MNHEY, SVGEGT. V lost 5 bases, J lost 7 bases, and 11 bases lay in between. Seattle's cohort entered during active infection and was followed longitudinally. The rearrangement uses TRBV6-2 or TRBV6-3 and TRBJ1-4; perhaps TRBD1 as D (6 bases). The sequenced material came from peripheral blood. This clonotype originated in a woman under 40 with COVID-19, enrolled during active disease. CDR3 nucleotide sequence: TGTGCCAGCAGTACCGGGACACGTGAAAAACTGTTTTTT. This encodes CASSTGTREKLFF.